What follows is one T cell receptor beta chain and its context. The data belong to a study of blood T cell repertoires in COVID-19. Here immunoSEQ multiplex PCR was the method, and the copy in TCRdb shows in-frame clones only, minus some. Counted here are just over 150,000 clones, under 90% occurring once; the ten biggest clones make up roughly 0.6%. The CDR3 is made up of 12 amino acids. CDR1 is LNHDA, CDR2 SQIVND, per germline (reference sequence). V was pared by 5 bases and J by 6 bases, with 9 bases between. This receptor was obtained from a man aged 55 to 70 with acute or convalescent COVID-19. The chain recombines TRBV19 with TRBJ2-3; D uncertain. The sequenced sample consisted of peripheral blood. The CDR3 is CASSARLDTQYF. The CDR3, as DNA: TGTGCCAGTAGTGCGCGATTGGATACGCAGTATTTT. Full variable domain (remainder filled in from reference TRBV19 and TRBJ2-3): DGGITQSPKYLFRKEGQNVTLSCEQNLNHDAMYWYRQDPGQGLRLIYYSQIVNDFQKGDIAEGYSVSREKKESFPLTVTSAQKNPTAFYLCASSARLDTQYFGPGTRLTVL.